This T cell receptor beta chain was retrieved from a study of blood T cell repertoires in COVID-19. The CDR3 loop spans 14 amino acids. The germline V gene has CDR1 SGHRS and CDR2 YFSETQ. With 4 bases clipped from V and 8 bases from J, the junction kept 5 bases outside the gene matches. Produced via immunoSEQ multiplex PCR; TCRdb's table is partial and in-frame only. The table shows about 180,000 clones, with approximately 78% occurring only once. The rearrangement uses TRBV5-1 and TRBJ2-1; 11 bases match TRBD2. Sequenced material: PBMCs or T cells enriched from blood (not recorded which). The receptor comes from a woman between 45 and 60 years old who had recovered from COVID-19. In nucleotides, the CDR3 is TGCGCCAGCAGCCTGGGACTAGCGGAGGATGAGCAGTTCTTC. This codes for CASSLGLAEDEQFF.